The 32 T cell receptor beta chains in this list originate from one sample, sequenced in a study of T cells in women clearing cervical HPV infection. The protocol was immunoSEQ multiplex PCR, while the TCRdb copy is restricted to in-frame clones and leaves out a portion. The sample has around 30,000 clones; the top ten hold approximately 7.5%. The sample was blood buffy coat. The receptor set was obtained from a woman between 18 and 70 years old with a cervical HPV16 infection that either progressed to CIN3+ or cleared (not recorded which).

In the case of this clone: The read ends 3 residues early relative to the CDR3; the germline J gene fills the gap. V gene TRBV19 combines with J gene TRBJ1-3, with 12 positions matching TRBD1. V was clipped by 5 bases and J by 4 bases; unmatched bases: 6. Germline CDR1 reads LNHDA; CDR2 reads SQIVND (reference sequence). There are 16 residues in the CDR3. The CDR3 loop reads CASSAYGTGGGNTIYF. CDR3 DNA (partial): TGTGCCAGTAGTGCCTACGGGACAGGGGGCGGAAACACC.

As for this clone: The read finishes 3 residues shy of the CDR3 end, and the germline J gene is used to complete it. The chain combines TRBV7-2 with TRBJ2-7; D uncertain. With 0 bases removed from V and 3 bases from J, the gap between germline ends came to 6 bases. Germline CDR1 reads SGHTA; CDR2 reads FQGNSA. This CDR3 region has 13 residues. The sequenced part of the CDR3 DNA is TGTGCCAGCAGCTTAGCCCCCCACTACGAG. It is translated as CASSLAPHYE. The complete CDR3 sequence is CASSLAPHYEQYF.

In regard to this clone: Read coverage stops 3 residues before the CDR3 terminus; the germline J gene supplies the remainder. The chain carries TRBV2 and TRBJ2-7; the match to TRBD1 covers 9 bases. V trimming: 7 bases; J trimming: 0 bases; junction bases outside the gene matches: 10. The CDR3 length is 16 residues. Germline V gives CDR1 SNHLY, CDR2 FYNNEI. The CDR3 reads CASTEIGTGSSYEQYF. The part of the CDR3 DNA that was read is TGTGCCAGCACCGAGATTGGGACAGGGAGCTCCTACGAG.

Concerning this clone itself: The read terminates 3 residues ahead of where the CDR3 ends, so the germline J gene completes it. The chain uses TRBV19 and TRBJ2-3; possibly TRBD1 for D (6 bases). The CDR3 spans 13 residues. The V gene lost 6 bases and the J gene lost 2 bases, with 9 bases spanning the gap. CDR1 and CDR2 from the germline V gene are LNHDA and SQIVND (reference sequence). Incomplete CDR3 DNA: TGTGCCAGTAGGGGGGCCTTCACAGATACG. Protein sequence: CASRGAFTDT. The complete CDR3 sequence is CASRGAFTDTQYF. Filled out from reference TRBV19 and TRBJ2-3, the complete variable domain reads DGGITQSPKYLFRKEGQNVTLSCEQNLNHDAMYWYRQDPGQGLRLIYYSQIVNDFQKGDIAEGYSVSREKKESFPLTVTSAQKNPTAFYLCASRGAFTDTQYFGPGTRLTVL.

Concerning this clone: The read ends 3 residues shy of where the CDR3 ends; the end is completed using the germline J gene. This chain links TRBV7-2 with TRBJ1-2; D remains ambiguous. The CDR3 spans 15 residues. Germline V lookup: CDR1 SGHTA, CDR2 FQGNSA. The CDR3 DNA, read in part, is TGTGCCAGCAGCTTCGGAGGACTTGCGTCCTACGAC. It yields the protein CASSFGGLASYD. The CDR3 as a whole reads CASSFGGLASYDYTF.

To note about this clone: The read falls 3 residues short of the CDR3 end, and the missing part is taken from the germline J gene. The rearrangement joins TRBV30 to TRBJ2-2; unclear D gene. The CDR3 sequence is 13 residues long. Germline V gene sequence: CDR1 GTSNPN, CDR2 SVGIG (reference sequence). Here the CDR3 reads CAWSVVLREKLFF. Partial CDR3 DNA: TGTGCCTGGAGTGTAGTCCTCCGCGAAAAG. Variable domain in full (rest from reference TRBV30 and TRBJ2-2): SQTIHQWPATLVQPVGSPLSLECTVEGTSNPNLYWYRQAAGRGLQLLFYSVGIGQISSEVPQNLSASRPQDRQFILSSKKLLLSDSGFYLCAWSVVLREKLFFGEGSRLTVL.

Of note for this clone: The read stops 3 residues short of the end of the CDR3; the missing end is completed from the germline J gene. The genes are TRBV20-1 and TRBJ2-1; the D gene is possibly TRBD2 (6 bases). Germline assignment: CDR1 DFQATT and CDR2 SNEGSKA (reference sequence). The V and J ends lost 0 bases and 5 bases respectively, with 14 bases between them. The CDR3 is 15 amino acids. Partial CDR3 DNA: TGCAGTGCTAGAGATGGGGGGACCCGAGACAATGAG. Translated, it gives CSARDGGTRDNE. The whole CDR3 protein reads CSARDGGTRDNEQFF.

The sequenced part of the CDR3 DNA is TGTGCCTGGAGTGTAGACAGGCCAGACGAC. It yields the protein CAWSVDRPDD. Given in full, the CDR3 is CAWSVDRPDDYTF. The chain recombines TRBV30 with TRBJ1-2; D may be TRBD1 (6 bases). The CDR3 end falls 3 residues outside the read, so it is completed with the germline J gene. CDR3 length equals 13 residues. CDR1 GTSNPN and CDR2 SVGIG come from the germline V gene (reference sequence).

Comments on this clone: The read ends 3 residues before the CDR3 terminus; that terminus is restored from the germline J gene. The chain couples TRBV30 to TRBJ1-5; the match to TRBD1 covers 7 bases. V shed 5 bases and J 4 bases; nucleotides not matched to a gene: 5. This CDR3 has 13 residues. CDR1 is GTSNPN, CDR2 SVGIG, per germline (reference sequence). The CDR3 spells CAWGQEGNQPQHF. CDR3 bases read: TGTGCCTGGGGACAGGAGGGGAATCAGCCC.

With regard to this clone: The read gets to within 3 residues of the CDR3 end, and the germline J gene fills in the rest. This rearrangement joins TRBV30 to TRBJ2-2; TRBD1 matches at 8 bases. V lost 4 bases to trimming and J lost 4 bases; unmatched junction nucleotides: 5. Germline loops: CDR1 GTSNPN, CDR2 SVGIG (reference sequence). This CDR3 comprises 14 residues. Incomplete CDR3 DNA: TGTGCCTGGATTCAGGACAGGGCCACCGGGGAG. Translated: CAWIQDRATGE. The whole CDR3 is CAWIQDRATGELFF.

Details on this clone: The read falls 3 residues short of the CDR3 end, and the missing part is taken from the germline J gene. The rearrangement uses TRBV4-2 and TRBJ1-2, with 9 bases matching TRBD1. The CDR3 loop spans 16 amino acids. CDR1 LGHNA and CDR2 YNFKEQ come from the germline V gene. The CDR3 is CASSQDRTGGLIGYTF. The DNA read from the CDR3 is TGTGCCAGCAGCCAAGATCGAACAGGGGGCTTAATAGGC.

Note on this clone: The read falls 3 residues short of the CDR3 end, and the missing part is taken from the germline J gene. The chain couples TRBV5-1 to TRBJ1-3; D call uncertain. V was shortened by 0 bases and J by 0 bases, with 4 bases between the two germline ends. CDR1 is SGHRS and CDR2 is YFSETQ in the germline V gene. The CDR3 spans 14 residues. CDR3 bases read: TGCGCCAGCAGCTTGGACAGCTCTGGAAACACC. Protein sequence: CASSLDSSGNT. The whole CDR3 reads CASSLDSSGNTIYF.

Remarks on this clone: The DNA ends 3 residues before the CDR3 does, and the rest of the CDR3 is filled in from the germline J gene. This chain links TRBV20-1 with TRBJ1-4; TRBD1 aligns across 7 bases. V shed 4 bases and J 9 bases; nucleotides not matched to a gene: 14. This CDR3 has 15 amino acids. Looked up from germline, CDR1 is DFQATT and CDR2 is SNEGSKA (reference sequence). The sequenced CDR3 bases are TGCAGTGCTATATACAGGGGCTCCCCTGCAAAAAAA. It codes for CSAIYRGSPAKK. The whole CDR3 reads CSAIYRGSPAKKLFF.

Of note for this clone: From the germline J gene comes the end of the CDR3, since the read stops 3 residues before it. This chain links TRBV18 with TRBJ2-4; tentatively, D is TRBD2 (7 bases). The CDR3 is 15 residues long. CDR1 KGHSH and CDR2 LQKENI come from the germline V gene. CDR3 region: CASSPGTGGLYGQYF. The part of the CDR3 DNA that was read is TGTGCCAGCTCACCTGGGACCGGGGGGCTCTATGGT.

With respect to this clone: Sequencing ends 3 residues short of the CDR3 end; the germline J gene provides the rest. The chain joins TRBV18 to TRBJ1-4; no clear D gene. Trimming took 0 bases from V and 3 from J, leaving 8 bases between them. CDR1 and CDR2 from the germline V gene are KGHSH and LQKENI. There are 15 residues in the CDR3. The covered CDR3 bases are TGTGCCAGCTCACCACCAAGCGTGTCTAATGAAAAA. It specifies CASSPPSVSNEK. The complete CDR3 protein is CASSPPSVSNEKLFF.

Of note for this clone: The read gets to within 3 residues of the CDR3 end, and the germline J gene fills in the rest. This sequence joins TRBV2 and TRBJ1-3; a weak D match, TRBD1 (5 bases). Trimming took 3 bases from V and 4 from J, leaving 13 bases between them. This CDR3 spans 15 amino acids. Germline CDR1 reads SNHLY; CDR2 reads FYNNEI. CDR3 amino acids: CASSEQGIRGNTIYF. The CDR3 bases that were read are TGTGCCAGCAGTGAGCAGGGAATTAGGGGAAACACC.

Concerning this clone itself: The read ends 3 residues shy of where the CDR3 ends; the end is completed using the germline J gene. This rearrangement joins TRBV9 to TRBJ1-6; D is uncertain. V lost 4 bases, J lost 10 bases, and 15 bases lay in between. The germline CDR1 and CDR2 sequences are SGDLS and YYNGEE. The CDR3 totals 14 residues. This chain's CDR3 is CASSQAGVGSPLHF. The sequenced part of the CDR3 DNA is TGTGCCAGCAGCCAGGCCGGGGTAGGCTCACCC.

Of note for this clone: The observed sequence ends 3 residues before the CDR3 terminus, with the missing tail filled in from the germline J gene. The gene calls are TRBV10-1 and TRBJ1-3; unclear D gene. Germline V gives CDR1 WNHNN, CDR2 SYGVQD (reference sequence). This CDR3 is 14 amino acids long. V was shortened by 6 bases and J by 0 bases, with 9 bases between the two germline ends. The part of the CDR3 DNA that was read is TGCGCCAGCAGCCGCGGAAACTCTGGAAACACC. Translating gives CASSRGNSGNT. The whole CDR3 protein reads CASSRGNSGNTIYF.

In regard to this clone: The CDR3 end lies 3 residues beyond the end of the read and is filled in from the germline J gene. This chain joins TRBV20-1 and TRBJ2-7, with D unresolved. The V and J ends lost 7 bases and 1 base respectively, with 11 bases between them. Looked up from germline, CDR1 is DFQATT and CDR2 is SNEGSKA (reference sequence). The length of the CDR3 is 12 residues. The sequenced part of the CDR3 DNA is TGCAGTGGGAATTTAGGGTCCTACGAG. Translating gives CSGNLGSYE. The whole CDR3 reads CSGNLGSYEQYF.

Details on this clone: The read stops 3 residues short of the end of the CDR3; the missing end is completed from the germline J gene. The J gene is TRBJ1-6, the V gene TRBV19, with a possible D match to TRBD1 (5 bases). The germline V and J ends were trimmed by 5 bases and 8 bases, with 13 bases remaining between them. CDR1 is LNHDA and CDR2 is SQIVND in the germline V gene (reference sequence). The CDR3 sequence is 14 residues long. The sequenced part of the CDR3 DNA is TGTGCCAGTAGTTTCGGGGGTCTTGATTCACCC. Translation: CASSFGGLDSP. Given in full, the CDR3 is CASSFGGLDSPLHF.

A word on this clone: The read ends 3 residues before the CDR3 terminus; that terminus is restored from the germline J gene. The V and J genes are TRBV7-3 and TRBJ2-2, with 10 nucleotides matching TRBD2. The CDR3 is 16 amino acids. Germline values: CDR1 SGHTA, CDR2 FQGTGA. V lost 2 bases to trimming and J lost 5 bases; unmatched junction nucleotides: 5. CDR3 sequence reads: CASSLSPTSGTGELFF. The covered CDR3 bases are TGTGCCAGCAGCTTATCCCCGACTAGCGGGACCGGGGAG. Filled out from reference TRBV7-3 and TRBJ2-2, the complete variable domain reads GAGVSQTPSNKVTEKGKYVELRCDPISGHTALYWYRQSLGQGPEFLIYFQGTGAADDSGLPNDRFFAVRPEGSVSTLKIQRTERGDSAVYLCASSLSPTSGTGELFFGEGSRLTVL.

Notes on this clone: From the germline J gene comes the end of the CDR3, since the read stops 3 residues before it. The chain links TRBV6-1 to TRBJ2-3; 7 bases fit TRBD2. The CDR3 has 14 amino acids. In germline, CDR1 is MNHNS, CDR2 SASEGT. The CDR3 bases that were read are TGTGCCAGCAGTGACCCGACTAGCAGGGAGACG. The encoded protein is CASSDPTSRET. The CDR3 in its entirety is CASSDPTSRETQYF.

About this clone itself: The sequenced fragment ends 3 residues before the CDR3 boundary, so the rest is inferred from the germline J gene. The chain joins TRBV19 to TRBJ2-5; maybe TRBD1 (6 bases). The V end was cut by 4 bases, the J end by 5 bases, with 11 bases between. The CDR3 consists of 13 residues. CDR1 and CDR2 from the germline V gene are LNHDA and SQIVND (reference sequence). The CDR3 region is CASSTTGTETQYF. The CDR3 bases that were read are TGTGCCAGTAGTACAACAGGGACGGAGACC. The full variable domain, its missing parts supplied by reference TRBV19 and TRBJ2-5, is DGGITQSPKYLFRKEGQNVTLSCEQNLNHDAMYWYRQDPGQGLRLIYYSQIVNDFQKGDIAEGYSVSREKKESFPLTVTSAQKNPTAFYLCASSTTGTETQYFGPGTRLLVL.

A word on this clone: The read terminates 3 residues before the CDR3 end, so the remaining end is supplied by the germline J gene. The rearrangement uses TRBV30 and TRBJ2-4; 9 bases align to TRBD1. The CDR3 has 13 residues. CDR1 and CDR2 (germline): GTSNPN, SVGIG (reference sequence). Partial CDR3 DNA: TGTGCCTGGAGGGGGACAGGGTACTATGGT. It is translated as CAWRGTGYYG. The entire CDR3 sequence reads CAWRGTGYYGQYF.

As to this clone: Other nucleotide sequences from this sample produce the same CDR3. CDR3: CASSIATAGRAVSGNTIYF. CDR3 bases read: TGTGCCAGTAGTATAGCGACGGCGGGAAGGGCAGTCTCTGGAAACACC. The V and J genes are TRBV19 and TRBJ1-3; no definite D call. The read finishes 3 residues shy of the CDR3 end, and the germline J gene is used to complete it. Trimming removed 1 base from V and 0 bases from J, with 19 bases in between. CDR3 length equals 19 residues. The germline CDR1 and CDR2 sequences are LNHDA and SQIVND (reference sequence).

Details on this clone: The read falls 3 residues short of the CDR3 end, and the missing part is taken from the germline J gene. The chain couples TRBV19 to TRBJ2-3, with 9 bases that match TRBD1. The CDR3 loop spans 15 amino acids. CDR1 is LNHDA and CDR2 is SQIVND in the germline V gene (reference sequence). The part of the CDR3 DNA that was read is TGTGCCAGTAGTCCAACAGGGGGCACCTACCAGCCG. Translation gives CASSPTGGTYQP. The full CDR3 reads CASSPTGGTYQPQYF.

Worth noting for this clone: The read ends 3 residues early relative to the CDR3; the germline J gene fills the gap. The rearrangement uses TRBV5-1 and TRBJ2-7, with 7 bases fitting TRBD2. This CDR3 has 15 residues. J was trimmed by 1 base and V by 4 bases; bases with no gene match: 8. Germline assignment: CDR1 SGHRS and CDR2 YFSETQ. Incomplete CDR3 DNA: TGCGCCAGCAGCGAATGGGGGGGAGGGTCCTACGAG. Its protein product is CASSEWGGGSYE. Given in full, the CDR3 is CASSEWGGGSYEQYF.

In the case of this clone: The read stops 3 residues short of the end of the CDR3; the missing end is completed from the germline J gene. V and J are TRBV7-2 and TRBJ2-2; possibly TRBD1 for D (6 bases). Germline CDR1 SGHTA, CDR2 FQGNSA. The CDR3 is 15 amino acids. The CDR3 spells CASSRDTGSNEKLFF. The covered CDR3 bases are TGTGCCAGCAGCCGGGATACAGGGTCCAATGAAAAG.

Worth noting for this clone: The read stops 3 residues short of the end of the CDR3; the missing end is completed from the germline J gene. This sequence joins TRBV18 and TRBJ2-2, with D possibly being TRBD1 (5 bases). This CDR3 is built from 14 residues. Germline V lookup: CDR1 KGHSH, CDR2 LQKENI. The CDR3 reads CASSSRQHNEKLFF. The CDR3 DNA, read in part, is TGTGCCAGCTCATCCAGACAGCATAATGAAAAG.

With respect to this clone: Read data end 3 residues before the CDR3 end; the end is taken from the germline J gene. The V call is TRBV7-9, the J call TRBJ1-2; a weak D match, TRBD1 (5 bases). The CDR3 consists of 13 residues. Germline V gene sequence: CDR1 SEHNR, CDR2 FQNEAQ (reference sequence). Trimming cost V 6 bases and J 6 bases, with 14 bases left between them. CDR3 region: CASRDTGRNGYTF. CDR3 DNA (partial): TGTGCCAGCAGGGATACAGGCCGTAATGGC.

Details on this clone: Read data end 3 residues before the CDR3 end; the end is taken from the germline J gene. This chain links TRBV4-1 with TRBJ2-3; 8 positions match TRBD1. The CDR3 sequence is 14 residues long. The germline V gene encodes CDR1 MGHRA and CDR2 YSYEKL. V lost 4 bases and J lost 0; bases outside the gene matches: 0. The CDR3 sequence is CASSRTGSTDTQYF. The CDR3 bases that were read are TGCGCCAGCAGCCGGACAGGGAGCACAGATACG.

A word on this clone: The read stops 3 residues short of the end of the CDR3; the missing end is completed from the germline J gene. This rearrangement joins TRBV7-9 to TRBJ1-2; weak D call: TRBD1 (6 bases). This CDR3 comprises 14 residues. The germline CDR1 and CDR2 sequences are SEHNR and FQNEAQ (reference sequence). The CDR3 bases that were read are TGTGCCAGCAGCCGATCGACAGGAACCTACGAC. This gives the protein CASSRSTGTYD. The CDR3 in full is CASSRSTGTYDYTF.